The 19 T cell receptor beta chains in this list originate from one sample, sequenced in a study of T cells in Graves' hyperthyroidism and ophthalmopathy. TCR beta CDR3 regions were amplified from RNA transcripts. RT-PCR in the first round (using the HTBI primer set) targeted the TCR CDR3. A single record per CDR3 protein comes from TCRdb applying MiXCR to the multiplex PCR reads. The sample holds about half a million distinct CDR3 sequences, approximately 23% seen once. Sequenced material: blood. The receptor source for this set is a woman in her 70s with Graves' ophthalmopathy.

J is TRBJ1-2 and V is TRBV19; TRBD1 aligns across 8 bases. CDR1 LNHDA and CDR2 SQIVND come from the germline V gene (reference sequence). The CDR3 consists of 16 residues. The trim removed 5 bases at V and 4 bases at J, leaving 12 bases unmatched. The CDR3 DNA sequence: TGTGCCAGTAGTCCTCAATACAGGGGGTCCCTCTATGGCTACACCTTC. Amino acid sequence: CASSPQYRGSLYGYTF.

This clonotype was found once. A much larger clone differs by one base, so this may be a read error. This likely comes from a read error, as the CDR3 has no conserved phenylalanine or tryptophan at its end. This chain uses TRBV7-2 with TRBJ2-7; no firm D call. V was cut by 2 bases and J by 2 bases, with 7 bases left in between. Germline loops: CDR1 SGHTA, CDR2 FQGNSA. The CDR3 is 13 amino acids. CDR3 protein: CASSLRMTYEQYL. CDR3 DNA: TGTGCCAGCAGCTTACGGATGACCTACGAGCAGTACCTC.

The rearrangement uses TRBV18 and TRBJ1-1; D gene uncertain. Germline CDR1 reads KGHSH; CDR2 reads LQKENI. V was clipped by 3 bases and J by 1 base, with 12 bases between them. The CDR3 is 15 residues long. CDR3 coding DNA: TGTGCCAGCTCACCGGTTGGTAGGAGGAACACTGAAGCTTTCTTT. This translates into CASSPVGRRNTEAFF.

This clonotype appeared many times. This chain's CDR3 is CASSLGGPSSYEQYF. The CDR3 DNA reads TGTGCCAGCAGCTTGGGCGGGCCGAGCTCCTACGAGCAGTACTTC. The J gene is TRBJ2-7, the V gene TRBV11-2; D is possibly TRBD2 (5 bases). The germline V gene has CDR1 SGHAT and CDR2 FQNNGV. The V gene lost 3 bases and the J gene lost 0 bases, with 12 bases spanning the gap. The CDR3 has 15 residues.

This clonotype has a handful of counts. This chain uses TRBV18 with TRBJ2-2; D may be TRBD1 (6 bases). This CDR3 has 14 residues. CDR1 is KGHSH and CDR2 is LQKENI in the germline V gene. V lost 2 bases to trimming and J lost 5 bases, with 9 bases between them. The CDR3 bases are TGTGCCAGCTCACCAGGGCAGGGGACCGGGGAGCTGTTTTTT. This translates into CASSPGQGTGELFF.

This clonotype has ten or more counts. J is TRBJ1-6 and V is TRBV12-3 or TRBV12-4; TRBD1 matches 7 bases. J gave up 8 bases and V 3 bases, and 4 bases lay outside the gene matches. This CDR3 is built from 14 residues. CDR3 bases: TGTGCCAGCAGTTTGGGACAGCGGGATTCACCCCTCCACTTT. Its protein product is CASSLGQRDSPLHF.

The chain carries TRBV10-3 and TRBJ2-6; 9 bases match TRBD1. The germline CDR1 and CDR2 sequences are ENHRY and SYGVKD. V was clipped by 6 bases and J by 0 bases; unmatched bases: 3. CDR3 length: 16 residues. Here the CDR3 DNA reads TGTGCCATCAGACAGGGGGCCACCTCTGGGGCCAACGTCCTGACTTTC. Protein sequence: CAIRQGATSGANVLTF.

V gene TRBV28 combines with J gene TRBJ2-5, with D hard to call. This CDR3 spans 14 amino acids. Germline CDR1 is MDHEN and CDR2 is SYDVKM. V was trimmed by 2 bases and J by 1 base, leaving 8 bases between them. In DNA form, the CDR3 reads TGTGCCAGCAGTTTAGGTAATTCCCAAGAGACCCAGTACTTC. Its protein product is CASSLGNSQETQYF.

This clonotype was recorded at least ten times. The V call is TRBV29-1, the J call TRBJ2-7, with 8 bases identical to TRBD1. This CDR3 contains 13 residues. Germline assignment: CDR1 SQVTM and CDR2 ANQGSEA. Germline trimming cut 1 base from V and 2 bases from J; bases unmatched to any gene: 1. CDR3 in DNA: TGCAGCGTTGAAGGGACAGGGACCTACGAGCAGTACTTC. This sequence encodes CSVEGTGTYEQYF.

V and J are TRBV9 and TRBJ2-2; 7 bases map to TRBD1. This CDR3 is 16 amino acids long. CDR1 and CDR2 (germline): SGDLS, YYNGEE. V trimming: 4 bases; J trimming: 7 bases; junction bases outside the gene matches: 13. The CDR3 is CASSPQGLLGGGELFF. The CDR3 DNA follows: TGTGCCAGCAGCCCACAGGGGTTATTAGGAGGCGGGGAGCTGTTTTTT.

The chain carries TRBV5-1 and TRBJ1-1, with 9 positions matching TRBD1. Trimming at V came to 7 bases and at J to 0 bases, leaving 4 bases not matched to a gene. The CDR3 extends over 14 amino acids. Germline V CDR1 and CDR2: SGHRS, YFSETQ. The CDR3, as DNA: TGCGCCAGCGCTACAGGGGGCCTGAACACTGAAGCTTTCTTT. Residues: CASATGGLNTEAFF. The full variable domain, with the rest looked up from reference TRBV5-1 and TRBJ1-1, is KAGVTQTPRYLIKTRGQQVTLSCSPISGHRSVSWYQQTPGQGLQFLFEYFSETQRNKGNFPGRFSGRQFSNSRSEMNVSTLELGDSALYLCASATGGLNTEAFFGQGTRLTVV.

In its sample, this clonotype was seen a few times. The rearrangement uses TRBV7-2 and TRBJ2-5; the D is unclear. The CDR3 runs 15 residues. Trimming stripped 1 base from V and 2 bases from J, with 11 bases between. The germline V gene has CDR1 SGHTA and CDR2 FQGNSA. CDR3 in DNA: TGTGCCAGCAGCTTAGTGTCGATGACACAAGAGACCCAGTACTTC. Residues: CASSLVSMTQETQYF. The variable domain in full, with the rest retrieved from reference TRBV7-2 and TRBJ2-5, is GAGVSQSPSNKVTEKGKDVELRCDPISGHTALYWYRQSLGQGLEFLIYFQGNSAPDKSGLPSDRFSAERTGGSVSTLTIQRTQQEDSAVYLCASSLVSMTQETQYFGPGTRLLVL.

This clonotype was seen a handful of times. The V call is TRBV30, the J call TRBJ2-6; D is unresolved. Between the trimmed V and J ends, which lost 1 base and 4 bases, there was a span of 5 bases. The CDR3 spans 13 residues. From germline, CDR1 is GTSNPN and CDR2 SVGIG (reference sequence). CDR3 DNA sequence: TGTGCCTGGAGTGCCTCCGGGGCCAACGTCCTGACTTTC. Encoded protein: CAWSASGANVLTF.

The chain joins TRBV6-1 to TRBJ2-7; 10 nucleotides line up with TRBD2. Germline V CDR1 and CDR2: MNHNS, SASEGT. With V trimmed by 6 bases and J by 0 bases, 5 bases remained unmatched. CDR3 length: 15 residues. CDR3 sequence (DNA): TGTGCCAGCAGCCCAAGCGGGAGGGCCTCCTACGAGCAGTACTTC. Translation: CASSPSGRASYEQYF.

The chain joins TRBV7-2 to TRBJ2-5; a possible D gene is TRBD2 (7 bases). CDR1 and CDR2 (germline): SGHTA, FQGNSA. The CDR3 consists of 15 residues. The ends were cut back, 2 bases at V and 4 bases at J, with 14 bases in the middle. The DNA for the CDR3 is TGTGCCAGCAGCTTAAGGGGGGGGTCGACAGAGACCCAGTACTTC. Translating gives CASSLRGGSTETQYF.

This clonotype has a count of ten or more. This sequence joins TRBV29-1 and TRBJ2-5; D not certain. The CDR3 has 14 residues. In germline, CDR1 is SQVTM, CDR2 ANQGSEA. V lost 1 base, J lost 5 bases, and 14 bases lay in between. CDR3 DNA: TGCAGCGTTGAAGCGTGGGCAGCCCGGGAGACCCAGTACTTC. It is translated as CSVEAWAARETQYF.

The rearrangement uses TRBV6-2 or TRBV6-3 and TRBJ2-5; unclear D gene. Germline V lookup: CDR1 MNHEY, CDR2 SVGEGT. The CDR3 runs to 13 residues. V gave up 3 bases and J gave up 2 bases, with 7 bases separating them. Here the CDR3 reads CASSYGHQETQYF. The CDR3 DNA follows: TGTGCCAGCAGTTATGGGCATCAAGAGACCCAGTACTTC.

This clonotype was picked up a small number of times. The rearrangement links TRBV29-1 to TRBJ2-5; D unresolved. V lost 1 base to trimming and J lost 5 bases, with 8 bases between them. Germline-derived CDR1 and CDR2 are SQVTM and ANQGSEA. The CDR3 runs to 12 residues. The CDR3 DNA reads as TGCAGCGTTGAAGGGACCGTTGAGACCCAGTACTTC. Translating gives CSVEGTVETQYF.

This clonotype was picked up many times. V usage is TRBV12-5 and J usage is TRBJ2-1; 9 nucleotides agree with TRBD1. The CDR3 covers 14 residues. V shed 4 bases, J shed 4 bases, and the junction held 2 bases outside the gene matches. Germline CDR1 LGHNT, CDR2 FRNRAP. DNA of the CDR3: TGTGCTAGTGGTTCGGGGACAGGGTACAATGAGCAGTTCTTC. Amino acid sequence: CASGSGTGYNEQFF.